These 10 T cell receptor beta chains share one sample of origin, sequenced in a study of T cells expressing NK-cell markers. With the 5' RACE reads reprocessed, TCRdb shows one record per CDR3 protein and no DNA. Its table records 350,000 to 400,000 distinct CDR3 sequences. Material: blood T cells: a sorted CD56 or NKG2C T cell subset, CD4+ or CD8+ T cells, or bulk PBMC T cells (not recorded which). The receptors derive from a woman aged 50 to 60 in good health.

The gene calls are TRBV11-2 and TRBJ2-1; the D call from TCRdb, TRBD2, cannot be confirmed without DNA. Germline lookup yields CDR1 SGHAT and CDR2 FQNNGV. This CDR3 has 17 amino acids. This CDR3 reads CASSLVVSGPSYNEQFF.

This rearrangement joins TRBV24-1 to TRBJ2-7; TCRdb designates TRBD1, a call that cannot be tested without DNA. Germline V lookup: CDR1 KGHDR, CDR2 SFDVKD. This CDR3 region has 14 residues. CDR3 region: CATSATGKAYEQYF.

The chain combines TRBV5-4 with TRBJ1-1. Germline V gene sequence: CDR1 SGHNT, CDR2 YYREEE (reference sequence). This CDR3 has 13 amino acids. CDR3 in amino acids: CASTMSVNTEAFF.

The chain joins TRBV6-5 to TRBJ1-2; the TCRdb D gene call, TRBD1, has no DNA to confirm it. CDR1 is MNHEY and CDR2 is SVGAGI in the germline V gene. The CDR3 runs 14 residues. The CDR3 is CASRELQGGYGYTF.

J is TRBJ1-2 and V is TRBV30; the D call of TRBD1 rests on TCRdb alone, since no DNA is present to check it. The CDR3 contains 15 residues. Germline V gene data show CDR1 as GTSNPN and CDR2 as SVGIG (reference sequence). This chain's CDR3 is CAWRRPGQTNYGYTF.

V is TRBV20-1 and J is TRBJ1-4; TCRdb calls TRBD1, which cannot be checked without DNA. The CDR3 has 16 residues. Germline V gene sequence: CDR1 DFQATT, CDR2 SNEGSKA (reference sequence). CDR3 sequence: CSARVTLDRDHEKLFF.

CDR3 residues: CASSSRWGHGNEQFF. This chain connects TRBV7-9 to TRBJ2-1; no DNA is available, so the TRBD1 call from TCRdb remains unchecked. The V gene's germline CDR1 is SEHNR and CDR2 FQNEAQ (reference sequence). The CDR3 has 15 residues.

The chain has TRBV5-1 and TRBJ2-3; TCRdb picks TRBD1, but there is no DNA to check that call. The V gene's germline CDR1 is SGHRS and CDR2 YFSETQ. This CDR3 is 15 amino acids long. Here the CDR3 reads CASSLTGAPRDTQYF. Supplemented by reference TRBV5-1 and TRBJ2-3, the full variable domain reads KAGVTQTPRYLIKTRGQQVTLSCSPISGHRSVSWYQQTPGQGLQFLFEYFSETQRNKGNFPGRFSGRQFSNSRSEMNVSTLELGDSALYLCASSLTGAPRDTQYFGPGTRLTVL.

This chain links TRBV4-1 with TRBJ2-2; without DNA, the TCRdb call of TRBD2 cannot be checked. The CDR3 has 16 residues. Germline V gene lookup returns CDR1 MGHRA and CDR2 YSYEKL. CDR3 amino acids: CASSQAGLINTGELFF.

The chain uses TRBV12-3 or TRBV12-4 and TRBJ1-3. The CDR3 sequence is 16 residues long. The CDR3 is CASRTWTIASGNTIYF.